This T cell receptor (beta chain) was recovered during a study of Tregs in tolerant kidney transplant recipients. The CDR3 consists of 14 residues. CDR1 and CDR2 (germline): SGHNT, YENEEA. The trim removed 3 bases at V and 3 bases at J, leaving 5 bases unmatched. Points on this clone: Its antigen remains unidentified.

Overall study findings and caveats: This study did not directly address biological reproducibility. Tregs expanded with activated donor B cells seemed most donor-specific. Validation in larger populations is needed because few patients were studied.

Some clones are missing from TCRdb's copy, which holds only in-frame ones; the method was immunoSEQ multiplex PCR. The table includes over 55,000 clones, 83% detected once. Unstimulated regulatory T cells (CD4+CD25+CD127-), CD4+CD25- non-regulatory cells, CD4 and CD8 cells were FACS-sorted from thawed PBMCs. Sequencing was carried out using CD4+ T cells from blood. This TCR was recovered from a human donor in good health. This chain connects TRBV11-3 to TRBJ2-7, with TRBD1 identical over 7 bases. For the CDR3, the DNA is TGTGCCAGCAGCTTGGGACAGCGGTACTACGAGCAGTACTTC. This translates into CASSLGQRYYEQYF.